A single sample is the source of the 31 T cell receptor beta chains below, sequenced in a study of blood T cells in healthy people across ages. The second PCR ran about 7 to 12 cycles with a sample-barcoded 5' primer and J-beta primers. TCRdb used MiXCR to reprocess the 5' RACE reads, holding one entry per CDR3 protein. The repertoire holds 650,000 to 1,000,000 distinct CDR3 sequences, with 36% as singletons. The sample consisted of blood. The receptors here all came from a man aged 18 to 30 in good health.

The sample holds a few counts of this clonotype. The rearrangement joins TRBV2 to TRBJ2-1; 10 nucleotides match TRBD1. V lost 7 bases to trimming and J lost 9 bases; unmatched junction nucleotides: 6. Germline CDR1 reads SNHLY; CDR2 reads FYNNEI. CDR3 size: 13 residues. This chain's CDR3 is CASTRQGAGEQFF. DNA of the CDR3: TGTGCCAGCACGAGACAGGGGGCTGGTGAGCAGTTCTTC. The entire variable domain, with the rest obtained from reference TRBV2 and TRBJ2-1, is as follows: EPEVTQTPSHQVTQMGQEVILRCVPISNHLYFYWYRQILGQKVEFLVSFYNNEISEKSEIFDDQFSVERPDGSNFTLKIRSTKLEDSAMYFCASTRQGAGEQFFGPGTRLTVL.

The chain uses TRBV12-3 or TRBV12-4 and TRBJ2-4, with 11 bases fitting TRBD1. The DNA end is a closer match to TRBJ2-7, so the J assignment may be wrong. This CDR3 region has 15 residues. The CDR3 protein is CASSQGQGASDEQYF. CDR3 nucleotide sequence: TGTGCCAGCAGTCAAGGACAGGGGGCATCGGACGAGCAGTACTTC.

In its sample, this clonotype was seen a few times. CDR3 in amino acids: CASSSSGTGPSYGYTF. Written as DNA, the CDR3 is TGCGCCAGCAGCTCCTCCGGGACAGGGCCTTCCTATGGCTACACCTTC. The chain has TRBV5-1 and TRBJ1-2, with 9 bases matching TRBD1. Germline lookup yields CDR1 SGHRS and CDR2 YFSETQ. The ends lost 3 bases at V and 4 bases at J; junction bases unmatched: 10. This CDR3 comprises 16 residues.

This clonotype appeared a few times. CDR3 sequence reads: CASSSPPTGINEQFF. The CDR3 coding sequence is TGCGCCAGCAGCTCGCCCCCGACAGGGATCAATGAGCAGTTCTTC. V gene TRBV5-1 combines with J gene TRBJ2-1; 7 bases match TRBD1. The CDR3 is 15 residues long. The ends lost 3 bases at V and 6 bases at J; junction bases unmatched: 9. Per the germline V gene, CDR1 is SGHRS and CDR2 is YFSETQ.

This clonotype was found a few times. The CDR3 nucleotides read TGCGCCAGCAGCCTAAAACCCGGGGGACAGGGGGCGAGGGATGAGCAGTTCTTC. Translated, it gives CASSLKPGGQGARDEQFF. The rearrangement joins TRBV4-1 to TRBJ2-1, with TRBD1 matching 12 bases. This CDR3 contains 18 residues. Trimming at V came to 4 bases and at J to 8 bases, leaving 15 bases not matched to a gene. Germline V gives CDR1 MGHRA, CDR2 YSYEKL.

V is TRBV25-1 and J is TRBJ1-2; D call uncertain. V shed 3 bases and J shed 0 bases, with 8 bases lying between them. This CDR3 comprises 14 residues. Germline lookup yields CDR1 MGHDK and CDR2 SYGVNS. The CDR3 loop is CASSDWTANYGYTF. As DNA, the CDR3 is TGTGCCAGCAGTGATTGGACGGCTAACTATGGCTACACCTTC.

The sample holds a few counts of this clonotype. This chain joins TRBV7-9 and TRBJ1-1; 8 bases align to TRBD1. CDR1 and CDR2 (germline): SEHNR, FQNEAQ (reference sequence). J gave up 1 base and V 3 bases, and 7 bases lay outside the gene matches. CDR3 length equals 16 residues. CDR3 sequence (DNA): TGTGCCAGCAGCTTGAGGGGGACAGGACCGAACACTGAAGCTTTCTTT. It encodes CASSLRGTGPNTEAFF.

This clonotype was seen a few times. The chain recombines TRBV29-1 with TRBJ1-1; 12 bases are a match to TRBD1. This CDR3 is 14 amino acids long. CDR1 and CDR2 from the germline V gene are SQVTM and ANQGSEA. Trimming at V came to 5 bases and at J to 7 bases, leaving 8 bases not matched to a gene. CDR3 nucleotide sequence: TGCAGCGTTCGGATCCGGGACAGGGGGCATGAAGCTTTCTTT. It translates to CSVRIRDRGHEAFF.

This clonotype was found many times. The chain has TRBV6-2 or TRBV6-3 and TRBJ2-7, with D unresolved. The germline V gene encodes CDR1 MNHEY and CDR2 SVGEGT. This CDR3 has 14 amino acids. Trimming removed 0 bases at V and 4 bases at J, with 10 bases between. The CDR3 DNA is TGTGCCAGCAGTTACTCATCGTGGGGTTACGAGCAGTACTTC. This encodes CASSYSSWGYEQYF.

In its sample, this clonotype was seen once. The genes are TRBV7-3 and TRBJ2-5; a weak D match, TRBD2 (6 bases). Per the germline V gene, CDR1 is SGHTA and CDR2 is FQGTGA. The CDR3 extends over 14 amino acids. The germline V and J ends were trimmed by 5 bases and 1 base, with 11 bases remaining between them. This chain's CDR3 is CASSQGSGQETQYF. CDR3 DNA: TGTGCCAGCAGCCAGGGTAGCGGCCAAGAGACCCAGTACTTC.

The chain has TRBV20-1 and TRBJ1-1; no reliable D call. This CDR3 comprises 15 residues. CDR1 and CDR2 from the germline V gene are DFQATT and SNEGSKA (reference sequence). The germline V and J ends were trimmed by 0 bases and 1 base, with 12 bases remaining between them. CDR3 region: CSARDRVVGNTEAFF. The DNA for the CDR3 is TGCAGTGCTAGAGATCGGGTCGTAGGGAACACTGAAGCTTTCTTT.

The genes are TRBV20-1 and TRBJ1-1; 7 nucleotides agree with TRBD1. The CDR3 has 14 amino acids. Germline V gene lookup returns CDR1 DFQATT and CDR2 SNEGSKA (reference sequence). V dropped 0 bases and J dropped 5; count of bases not matched to a gene: 6. Written as DNA, the CDR3 is TGCAGTGCTAGAGATGGACAGGCGACAACTGAAGCTTTCTTT. It is translated as CSARDGQATTEAFF.

A remark on this clonotype: Just one base apart from a much larger clone, this may be a read error. The chain carries TRBV20-1 and TRBJ2-6, with unresolved D. The germline V and J ends were trimmed by 6 bases and 5 bases, with 11 bases remaining between them. CDR3 length: 13 amino acids. Germline CDR1 is DFQATT and CDR2 is SNEGSKA (reference sequence). CDR3 protein: CSALTARANVLTF. The CDR3 DNA follows: TGCAGTGCCCTAACGGCGAGGGCCAACGTCCTGACTTTC.

V is TRBV19 and J is TRBJ1-5; D is unclear. V lost 1 base to trimming and J lost 5 bases, with 6 bases between them. The CDR3 contains 13 residues. CDR1 is LNHDA, CDR2 SQIVND, per germline (reference sequence). The CDR3 nucleotides are TGTGCCAGTAGTATAGGCACGGATCAGCCCCAGCATTTT. Its translation is CASSIGTDQPQHF.

The table lists this clonotype with a few counts. This chain joins TRBV20-1 and TRBJ2-3, with 8 bases identical to TRBD2. This CDR3 is 15 amino acids long. With V trimmed by 3 bases and J by 1 base, 6 bases remained unmatched. Germline V CDR1 and CDR2: DFQATT, SNEGSKA (reference sequence). In DNA form, the CDR3 reads TGCAGTGCTAGGGCCTCAGCGGGGGGCACAGATACGCAGTATTTT. This codes for CSARASAGGTDTQYF.

This clonotype was recorded a few times. The chain joins TRBV4-3 to TRBJ2-2; possibly TRBD1 for D (6 bases). This CDR3 is 18 amino acids long. The germline V and J ends were trimmed by 0 bases and 2 bases, with 16 bases remaining between them. Germline CDR1 is LGHNA and CDR2 is YSLEER. The CDR3 DNA sequence: TGCGCCAGCAGCCAAGATCTTGTGGGGGCCGGTAACACCGGGGAGCTGTTTTTT. It codes for CASSQDLVGAGNTGELFF.

V is TRBV7-9 and J is TRBJ2-1, with 13 bases that match TRBD2. Germline V CDR1 and CDR2: SEHNR, FQNEAQ (reference sequence). This CDR3 contains 16 residues. Losses at the gene ends were 5 bases for V and 10 bases for J; bases not matched to a gene: 11. This CDR3 is CASSLLAGGLVKEQFF. In DNA form, the CDR3 reads TGTGCCAGCAGCCTACTAGCGGGGGGGCTAGTAAAGGAGCAGTTCTTC.

This clonotype has more than one count but fewer than ten. The rearrangement links TRBV27 to TRBJ2-7; 8 bases are shared with TRBD1. The CDR3 runs 15 residues. CDR1 and CDR2 (germline): MNHEY, SMNVEV (reference sequence). V lost 2 bases, J lost 2 bases, and 5 bases stayed unmatched. Here the CDR3 DNA reads TGTGCCAGCAGTTTACTCAGACAGGGGACCTACGAGCAGTACTTC. Its protein product is CASSLLRQGTYEQYF.

This clonotype appeared a single time. This chain joins TRBV2 and TRBJ2-7, with 12 bases matching TRBD2. Germline-derived CDR1 and CDR2 are SNHLY and FYNNEI. V was pared by 2 bases and J by 2 bases, with 4 bases of the junction left unmatched. The CDR3 covers 16 residues. DNA for the CDR3: TGTGCCAGCAGTGAACCCACTAGCGGGGGGACCTACGAGCAGTACTTC. Translation gives CASSEPTSGGTYEQYF.

The table lists this clonotype with a few counts. This chain links TRBV6-2 or TRBV6-3 with TRBJ2-3; no clear D. Per germline, CDR1 MNHEY and CDR2 SVGEGT. CDR3 size: 12 residues. V was pared by 1 base and J by 4 bases, with 3 bases between. In DNA, the CDR3 is TGTGCCAGCAGTTACTTGCCAGATACGCAGTATTTT. Its protein is CASSYLPDTQYF.

The V and J genes are TRBV5-6 and TRBJ2-3; the D is unclear. The CDR3 is made up of 14 amino acids. V lost 4 bases to trimming and J lost 2 bases, with 11 bases between them. Germline assignment: CDR1 SGHDT and CDR2 YYEEEE. The CDR3 nucleotides read TGTGCCAGCAGCGTGGAGCTAAACACAGATACGCAGTATTTT. Translated: CASSVELNTDTQYF. Full variable domain (remainder filled in from reference TRBV5-6 and TRBJ2-3): DAGVTQSPTHLIKTRGQQVTLRCSPKSGHDTVSWYQQALGQGPQFIFQYYEEEERQRGNFPDRFSGHQFPNYSSELNVNALLLGDSALYLCASSVELNTDTQYFGPGTRLTVL.

The table lists this clonotype with many counts. The J gene is TRBJ2-1, the V gene TRBV5-8; D might be TRBD1 (6 bases). The V end lost 4 bases, the J end lost 9 bases, and 17 bases lay between the germline ends. The CDR3 has 14 amino acids. CDR1 and CDR2 (germline): SGHTS, YDEGEE. In DNA, the CDR3 is TGTGCCAGCAGCCCCAGGGGTCGGTTCAGTGAGCAGTTCTTC. Protein: CASSPRGRFSEQFF. Complete variable domain (other parts from reference TRBV5-8 and TRBJ2-1): EAGVTQSPTHLIKTRGQQATLRCSPISGHTSVYWYQQALGLGLQFLLWYDEGEERNRGNFPPRFSGRQFPNYSSELNVNALELEDSALYLCASSPRGRFSEQFFGPGTRLTVL.

In this sample, this clonotype turned up a few times. The rearrangement uses TRBV7-9 and TRBJ1-4; 9 bases map to TRBD1. Trimming took 4 bases from V and 6 from J; bases not matched to a gene: 9. Germline loops: CDR1 SEHNR, CDR2 FQNEAQ (reference sequence). CDR3 length equals 16 residues. The CDR3 sequence: CASSSLARTGDEKLFF. CDR3 in DNA: TGTGCCAGCAGCTCATTGGCTAGGACAGGGGATGAAAAACTGTTTTTT.

The rearrangement joins TRBV7-2 to TRBJ1-3; 12 bases are shared with TRBD1. The V gene end was trimmed by 1 base and the J gene end by 7 bases; junction bases not matched to a gene: 11. There are 18 residues in the CDR3. Germline V gene sequence: CDR1 SGHTA, CDR2 FQGNSA. This chain's CDR3 is CASSLVPGTGGAGNTIYF. In DNA form, the CDR3 reads TGTGCCAGCAGCTTAGTCCCCGGGACAGGGGGCGCAGGCAACACCATATATTTT.

The V and J genes are TRBV29-1 and TRBJ2-1; 9 bases fit TRBD2. The V gene end was trimmed by 6 bases and the J gene end by 7 bases; junction bases not matched to a gene: 4. CDR1 and CDR2 from the germline V gene are SQVTM and ANQGSEA. This CDR3 is built from 12 residues. CDR3 residues: CSVLAGYNEQFF. CDR3 nucleotides: TGCAGCGTCCTAGCGGGATATAATGAGCAGTTCTTC.

This clonotype was seen a handful of times. V gene TRBV4-1 combines with J gene TRBJ2-1; TRBD2 aligns across 9 bases. CDR1 and CDR2 from the germline V gene are MGHRA and YSYEKL. V was clipped by 0 bases and J by 9 bases; unmatched bases: 9. CDR3 size: 16 residues. The CDR3 reads CASSQDRASGVLEQFF. The CDR3 DNA reads as TGCGCCAGCAGCCAAGATAGGGCTAGCGGGGTTCTTGAGCAGTTCTTC.

V usage is TRBV6-6 and J usage is TRBJ2-2; D possibly corresponds to TRBD1 (7 bases). Trimming took 5 bases from V and 3 from J, leaving 13 bases between them. CDR1 is MNHNY and CDR2 is SVGAGI in the germline V gene (reference sequence). CDR3 length equals 15 residues. The CDR3 DNA is TGTGCCAGCAGTCACCGCAGGGGGGACACCGGGGAGCTGTTTTTT. Amino acid sequence: CASSHRRGDTGELFF.

This clonotype appeared a few times. The chain links TRBV5-6 to TRBJ2-3; D not certain. Germline values: CDR1 SGHDT, CDR2 YYEEEE. The CDR3 consists of 16 residues. V was pared by 4 bases and J by 0 bases, with 15 bases between. The CDR3, as DNA: TGTGCCAGCAGCCCCGCGGCTGTCCCGAGCACAGATACGCAGTATTTT. Its protein product is CASSPAAVPSTDTQYF.

This clonotype was observed a handful of times. The gene calls are TRBV9 and TRBJ1-4; D is possibly TRBD1 (6 bases). V was clipped by 0 bases and J by 4 bases, with 16 bases between them. The CDR3 extends over 17 amino acids. CDR1 is SGDLS and CDR2 is YYNGEE in the germline V gene. CDR3 coding DNA: TGTGCCAGCAGCGTAGCGGGGGGCGACAGGAGTAATGAAAAACTGTTTTTT. Its translation: CASSVAGGDRSNEKLFF.

Concerning this clonotype itself: The junction shows a germline mismatch at one end, possibly a read error. V usage is TRBV18 and J usage is TRBJ1-5; D gene ambiguous. The CDR3 is 13 residues long. Germline V lookup: CDR1 KGHSH, CDR2 LQKENI. CDR3 region: CASAPDSNQPQHF. In nucleotides, the CDR3 is TGTGCCAGCGCACCGGACAGCAATCAGCCCCAGCATTTT.

The CDR3 DNA reads as TGTGCCAGCATCACTAGCGGGGGGTCTAATGAGCAGTACTTC. Protein sequence: CASITSGGSNEQYF. The V call is TRBV28, the J call TRBJ2-5; 12 nucleotides agree with TRBD2. Germline CDR1 MDHEN, CDR2 SYDVKM. CDR3 length: 14 amino acids. Losses at the gene ends were 7 bases for V and 11 bases for J; bases not matched to a gene: 11.